This TCR beta chain derives from a study of neoadjuvant anti-PD-1 for oral cavity cancer. Whole-study context: Before surgery, most patients got three to four biweekly 3 mg/kg nivolumab doses. Study-level points and caveats: Post-nivolumab, blood T cell clonality was significantly elevated in non-responders.

In regard to this clone: The target antigen is unknown.

Trimming removed 0 bases from V and 1 base from J, with 18 bases in between. This CDR3 contains 19 residues. CDR1 MNHNS and CDR2 SASEGT come from the germline V gene. TCRdb's table, derived via immunoSEQ multiplex PCR, lists solely in-frame clones and lacks some. The repertoire includes approximately 42,000 clones, 75% to 80% of them detected once, and approximately 4.8% sits in the top ten. Time point meaning: after neoadjuvant nivolumab, at surgical resection. The chain is built from TRBV6-1 and TRBJ2-2; a weak D match, TRBD2 (5 bases). Source: PBMCs, taken after nivolumab (anti-PD-1) treatment. The source is a person aged 35-80 years with oral cavity squamous cell carcinoma. CDR3 nucleotides: TGTGCCAGCAGTGAAGCGCTTCTAGTGTTAGCGCTGAACACCGGGGAGCTGTTTTTT. It translates to CASSEALLVLALNTGELFF.